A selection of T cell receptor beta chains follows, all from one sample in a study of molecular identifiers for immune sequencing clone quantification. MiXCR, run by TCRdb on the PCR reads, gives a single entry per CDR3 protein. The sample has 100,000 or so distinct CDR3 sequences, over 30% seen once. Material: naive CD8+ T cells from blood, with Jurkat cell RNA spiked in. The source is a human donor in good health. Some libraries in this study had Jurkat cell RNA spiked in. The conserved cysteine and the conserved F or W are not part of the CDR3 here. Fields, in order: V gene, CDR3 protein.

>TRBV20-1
SARDAAGAGGEY
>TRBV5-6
ASSSGSGQGATGELF
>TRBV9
ASSVDGNEQY
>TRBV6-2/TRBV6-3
ASSNSWGNQPQH
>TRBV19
ASSIIAEANEQF
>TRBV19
ASPRGTQASYEQY
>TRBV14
ASSQVGGPRATQY
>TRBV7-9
ASSSTTGQQETQF
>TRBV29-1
SVEGIALNAETQY
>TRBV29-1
PWGYNEQF
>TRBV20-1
SADYQGPGDTQY
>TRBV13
ASSLGRGPSSYNEQF